This entry is about one T cell receptor (beta chain). These data belong to a study of shared clonotypes between healthy human individuals. Whole-study context: Each donor had three CD4 naive, three CD4 memory, two CD8 naive and one CD8 memory plate.

The table came from immunoSEQ multiplex PCR; TCRdb's copy has only in-frame clones and leaves some out. The data contain 550,000 to 850,000 clones, around 67% of them singletons. V lost 3 bases and J lost 0; bases outside the gene matches: 1. The CDR3 extends over 15 amino acids. Per the germline V gene, CDR1 is SGHTA and CDR2 is FQGNSA. The sequenced sample consisted of memory CD4+ T cells sorted from blood. Described subset: CD45RA-negative fraction. The sequence was obtained from a woman aged 25 to 45 in good health. The rearrangement links TRBV7-2 to TRBJ1-3, with TRBD1 identical over 8 bases. DNA of the CDR3: TGTGCCAGCAGCTTGACAGGGGACTCTGGAAACACCATATATTTT. It specifies CASSLTGDSGNTIYF. Full variable domain (remainder filled in from reference TRBV7-2 and TRBJ1-3): GAGVSQSPSNKVTEKGKDVELRCDPISGHTALYWYRQSLGQGLEFLIYFQGNSAPDKSGLPSDRFSAERTGGSVSTLTIQRTQQEDSAVYLCASSLTGDSGNTIYFGEGSWLTVV.